The next 9 T cell receptor beta chains were all read from a single sample in a study of blood T cell repertoires in COVID-19. Sequencing used immunoSEQ multiplex PCR; TCRdb keeps in-frame clones, though not all of them. The repertoire holds around 370,000 clones, with around 91% as singletons. The sequenced material came from peripheral blood. The receptors were sampled from a man younger than 35 with active or convalescent COVID-19.

V is TRBV28 and J is TRBJ1-6; 8 nucleotides match TRBD1. The CDR3 is 15 amino acids. V was pared by 6 bases and J by 11 bases, with 12 bases of the junction left unmatched. Per the germline V gene, CDR1 is MDHEN and CDR2 is SYDVKM. CDR3 DNA: TGTGCCAGCAGACCTGCAGGGGGCTCGTCGGCACCCCTCCACTTT. Protein product: CASRPAGGSSAPLHF.

This clone was observed a few times. The rearrangement links TRBV2 to TRBJ1-5, with TRBD1 as a possible D gene (5 bases). The CDR3 is 15 residues long. With 6 bases removed from V and 0 bases from J, the gap between germline ends came to 12 bases. In germline, CDR1 is SNHLY, CDR2 FYNNEI. In DNA, the CDR3 is TGTGCCAGCAGCCTGACAGAGGATAGCAATCAGCCCCAGCATTTT. It translates to CASSLTEDSNQPQHF.

V gene TRBV19 combines with J gene TRBJ2-1, with 13 bases aligning to TRBD2. There are 19 residues in the CDR3. The V gene end was trimmed by 6 bases and the J gene end by 10 bases; junction bases not matched to a gene: 21. The V gene's germline CDR1 is LNHDA and CDR2 SQIVND (reference sequence). CDR3 sequence: CASSDRDRQGLAGVREQFF. The CDR3 DNA reads as TGTGCCAGTAGCGACCGGGACAGACAAGGACTAGCGGGAGTTAGGGAGCAGTTCTTC.

The chain is built from TRBV27 and TRBJ2-1; TRBD2 agrees at 7 bases. The V and J ends lost 4 bases and 0 bases, in that order; junction bases with no gene match: 6. The CDR3 contains 16 residues. Germline V CDR1 and CDR2: MNHEY, SMNVEV (reference sequence). CDR3 nucleotides: TGTGCCAGCAGTTGGGGGGGAAGCCACTCCTACAATGAGCAGTTCTTC. Its translation: CASSWGGSHSYNEQFF.

This clone has only a few counts. The gene calls are TRBV19 and TRBJ2-1; 7 positions match TRBD2. CDR1 LNHDA and CDR2 SQIVND come from the germline V gene (reference sequence). The CDR3 totals 15 residues. With V trimmed by 2 bases and J by 6 bases, 7 bases remained unmatched. The CDR3 bases are TGTGCCAGTAGTATACTAGCGGCAATGTCCAATGAGCAGTTCTTC. Encoded protein: CASSILAAMSNEQFF.

This rearrangement joins TRBV5-1 to TRBJ1-1; D remains unclear. The germline V gene encodes CDR1 SGHRS and CDR2 YFSETQ. Trimming took 3 bases from V and 3 from J, leaving 9 bases between them. The CDR3 covers 13 residues. The CDR3 DNA reads TGCGCCAGCAGCTCTCCCGGGGACACTGAAGCTTTCTTT. This encodes CASSSPGDTEAFF.

V and J are TRBV18 and TRBJ2-7; a possible D gene is TRBD1 (5 bases). Trimming took 5 bases from V and 2 from J, leaving 16 bases between them. From germline, CDR1 is KGHSH and CDR2 LQKENI. The CDR3 totals 15 residues. The CDR3 nucleotides are TGTGCCAGCTCAGATAGACAGCACAGTACCTACGAGCAGTACTTC. It yields the protein CASSDRQHSTYEQYF.

The J gene is TRBJ2-7, the V gene TRBV5-6, with 7 nucleotides matching TRBD1. The CDR3 has 14 amino acids. V lost 1 base and J lost 2; bases outside the gene matches: 3. Per the germline V gene, CDR1 is SGHDT and CDR2 is YYEEEE. For the CDR3, the DNA is TGTGCCAGCAGCTTGCAACAGGGGACCTACGAGCAGTACTTC. Translating it yields CASSLQQGTYEQYF.

This clone came up a few times. The rearrangement joins TRBV30 to TRBJ1-1, with D possibly TRBD1 on 5 matching bases. V shed 0 bases and J shed 1 base, with 6 bases lying between them. Looked up from germline, CDR1 is GTSNPN and CDR2 is SVGIG (reference sequence). This CDR3 comprises 13 residues. The DNA of the CDR3 is TGTGCCTGGAGTGTTGGGGCGAACACTGAAGCTTTCTTT. It encodes CAWSVGANTEAFF.